This TCR beta chain was profiled in a study of blood T cell repertoires in COVID-19. Study information: Samples taken during acute and convalescent COVID-19 were collected in the United States, Italy and Spain. PBMCs, B-cell-depleted T cells, or T cells were the source of the cDNA or gDNA that made up the material.

The CDR3 has 11 residues. V was shortened by 2 bases and J by 10 bases, with 11 bases between the two germline ends. Germline CDR1 and CDR2: DFQATT and SNEGSKA (reference sequence). Per the authors' pipeline: Using reference gene primer amplification, nucleated cell counts were estimated. The method was immunoSEQ multiplex PCR; TCRdb's version includes in-frame clones alone and lacks a portion of them. The DNA was the basis for D and trimming; V, J and clone size are from that table. The sample carries 42,000 or so clones, roughly four fifths recorded once. The sample was peripheral blood. The chain links TRBV20-1 to TRBJ1-1; D remains ambiguous. This TCR was sampled from a middle-aged man with active or convalescent COVID-19. CDR3 amino acids: CSARRTVGAFF. CDR3 sequence (DNA): TGCAGTGCTAGAAGAACAGTCGGAGCTTTCTTT.